This TCR beta chain was recovered during a study of PD-1 blockade in classical Hodgkin lymphoma. Clones were sequenced by immunoSEQ multiplex PCR, and TCRdb holds only the in-frame ones, with some missing. The data hold under 40,000 clones, with about 80% observed a single time. Time point specified: cycle 4 day 1 (C4D1), after six to seven weeks of nivolumab. Each patient experienced a relapse that followed autologous stem cell transplantation, and brentuximab vedotin exposure varied. CDR3 size: 15 residues. V was cut by 5 bases and J by 9 bases, with 17 bases left in between. The germline gives CDR1 MNHNY, CDR2 SVGAGI (reference sequence).

The clonotype was recovered from a human donor with classical Hodgkin lymphoma. This chain joins TRBV6-6 and TRBJ1-6; D unresolved. Sequences were derived from peripheral blood mononuclear cells (PBMCs), sampled before the fourth cycle of nivolumab. CDR3 protein: CASSIANRRGSPLHF. CDR3 sequence (DNA): TGTGCCAGCAGTATCGCCAACCGACGGGGTTCACCCCTCCACTTT.